This TCR beta chain was recorded in a study of T-cell reconstitution after alpha-beta-depleted transplantation in children. Unique molecular identifiers were incorporated into the prepared TCRbeta library. TCRdb re-analysed the PCR reads in MiXCR, keeping a single row per CDR3 protein. The sample records approximately 350,000 distinct CDR3 sequences, under 20% being singletons. This CDR3 comprises 13 residues. Trimming removed 5 bases from V and 5 bases from J, with 12 bases in between. This clonotype was found many times. What it binds is not known. Study results and limitations: Among T cells one year after transplant, newly produced cells accounted for most counts and diversity.

The chain employs TRBV12-3 or TRBV12-4 and TRBJ2-5; TRBD2 might be the D (6 bases). The clonotype originates from a male patient aged 2 to 9 who had a stem cell transplant for acute lymphoblastic leukemia, so the T cells may come from the graft donor. The sequenced sample was PBMCs, mostly from graft donor cells, obtained 360 days after TCRalphabeta/CD19-depleted stem cell transplant. Written as DNA, the CDR3 is TGTGCCAGCAGTCTGACTAGAAGGGAGACCCAGTACTTC. Protein sequence: CASSLTRRETQYF.